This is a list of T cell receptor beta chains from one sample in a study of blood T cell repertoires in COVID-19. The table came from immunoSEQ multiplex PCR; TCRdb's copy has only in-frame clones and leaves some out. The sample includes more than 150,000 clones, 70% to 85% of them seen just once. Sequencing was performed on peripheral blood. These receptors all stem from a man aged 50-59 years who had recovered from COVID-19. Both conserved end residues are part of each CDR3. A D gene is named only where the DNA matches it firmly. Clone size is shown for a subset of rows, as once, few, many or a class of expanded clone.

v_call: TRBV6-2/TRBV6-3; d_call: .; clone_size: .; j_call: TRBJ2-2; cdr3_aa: CASSYAFGRTNTGELFF; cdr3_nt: TGTGCCAGCAGTTACGCCTTCGGCAGGACGAACACCGGGGAGCTGTTTTTT
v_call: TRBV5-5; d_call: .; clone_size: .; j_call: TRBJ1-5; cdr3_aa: CASTDDLGGASQPQHF; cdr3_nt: TGTGCCAGCACCGATGATCTGGGGGGGGCGAGTCAGCCCCAGCATTTT
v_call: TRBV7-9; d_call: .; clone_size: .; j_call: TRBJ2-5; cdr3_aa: CASSFTGGAFQETQYF; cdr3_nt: TGTGCCAGCAGCTTCACGGGGGGCGCATTCCAAGAGACCCAGTACTTC
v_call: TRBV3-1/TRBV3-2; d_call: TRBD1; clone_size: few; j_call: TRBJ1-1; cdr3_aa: CASTQGGTEAFF; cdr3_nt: TGTGCCAGCACCCAGGGGGGCACTGAAGCTTTCTTT
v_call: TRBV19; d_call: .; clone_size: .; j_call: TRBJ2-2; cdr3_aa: CASTYTGELFF; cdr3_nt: TGTGCCAGTACATACACCGGGGAGCTGTTTTTT
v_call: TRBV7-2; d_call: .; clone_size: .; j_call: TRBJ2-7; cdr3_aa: CASSSHSYEQYF; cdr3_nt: TGTGCCAGCAGCTCGCACAGCTACGAGCAGTACTTC
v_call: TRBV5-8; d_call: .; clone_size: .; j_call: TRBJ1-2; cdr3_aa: CASSLAGSTYGYTF; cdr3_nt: TGTGCCAGCAGCTTGGCCGGGTCAACCTATGGCTACACCTTC
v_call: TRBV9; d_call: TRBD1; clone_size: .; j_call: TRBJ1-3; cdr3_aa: CASSPRQGVTGNTIYF; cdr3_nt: TGTGCCAGCAGCCCACGACAGGGGGTAACTGGAAACACCATATATTTT
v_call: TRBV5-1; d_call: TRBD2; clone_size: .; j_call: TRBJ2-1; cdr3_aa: CASSLAPSGSNEQFF; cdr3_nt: TGCGCCAGCAGCTTGGCGCCTAGCGGGAGTAATGAGCAGTTCTTC
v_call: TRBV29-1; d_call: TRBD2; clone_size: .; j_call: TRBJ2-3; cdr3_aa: CSAVTSGYTDTQYF; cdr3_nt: TGCAGCGCCGTAACTAGCGGATACACAGATACGCAGTATTTT
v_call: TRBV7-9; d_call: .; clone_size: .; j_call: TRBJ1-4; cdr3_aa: CASIEKLTTTNEKLFF; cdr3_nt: TGTGCCAGCATAGAAAAACTAACTACAACTAATGAAAAACTGTTTTTT
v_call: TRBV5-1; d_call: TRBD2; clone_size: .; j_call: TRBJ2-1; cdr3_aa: CASSLLVSGRGNEQFF; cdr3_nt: TGCGCCAGCAGCTTGTTAGTTAGCGGGAGAGGGAATGAGCAGTTCTTC
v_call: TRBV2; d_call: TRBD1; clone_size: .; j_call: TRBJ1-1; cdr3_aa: CASSVYRGGEMAFF; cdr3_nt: TGTGCCAGCAGTGTGTATAGAGGGGGCGAGATGGCTTTCTTT
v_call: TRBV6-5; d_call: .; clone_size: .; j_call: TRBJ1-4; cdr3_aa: CASSYGGSRVEKLFF; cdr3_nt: TGTGCCAGCAGTTACGGGGGCTCGAGGGTTGAAAAACTGTTTTTT
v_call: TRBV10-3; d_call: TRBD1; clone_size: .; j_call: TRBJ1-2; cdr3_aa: CAIGTGTNYGYTF; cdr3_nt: TGTGCCATCGGGACAGGGACTAACTATGGCTACACCTTC
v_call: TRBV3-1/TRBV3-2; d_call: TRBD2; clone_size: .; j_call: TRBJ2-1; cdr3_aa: CASSLAGVFDEQFF; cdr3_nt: TGTGCCAGCAGCCTAGCGGGAGTCTTTGATGAGCAGTTCTTC
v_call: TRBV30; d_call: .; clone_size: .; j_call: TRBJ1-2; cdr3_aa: CAFHRESPYGYTF; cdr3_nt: TGTGCCTTTCACAGGGAGAGCCCCTATGGCTACACCTTC
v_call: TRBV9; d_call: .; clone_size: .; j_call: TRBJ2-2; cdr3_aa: CASSVAGIGELFF; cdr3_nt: TGTGCCAGCAGCGTAGCGGGGATCGGGGAGCTGTTTTTT
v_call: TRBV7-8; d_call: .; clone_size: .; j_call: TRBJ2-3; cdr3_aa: CASSFTGGGPDTQYF; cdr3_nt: TGTGCCAGCAGCTTTACCGGGGGAGGTCCAGATACGCAGTATTTT
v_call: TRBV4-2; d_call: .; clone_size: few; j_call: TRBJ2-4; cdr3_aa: CASSQDFDGGAIAKNIQYF; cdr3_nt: TGTGCCAGCAGCCAAGATTTTGATGGCGGAGCTATAGCCAAAAACATTCAGTACTTC
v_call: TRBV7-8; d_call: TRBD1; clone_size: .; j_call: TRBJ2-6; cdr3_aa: CASNVQGMGSGANVLTF; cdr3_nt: TGTGCCAGCAACGTACAGGGGATGGGCTCTGGGGCCAACGTCCTGACTTTC
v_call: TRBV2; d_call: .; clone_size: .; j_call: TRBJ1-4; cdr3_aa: CASSIIKQEKLFF; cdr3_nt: TGTGCCAGCAGTATCATAAAACAGGAAAAACTGTTTTTT
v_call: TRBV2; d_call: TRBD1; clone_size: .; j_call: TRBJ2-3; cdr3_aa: CASSEVQGARGDTQYF; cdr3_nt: TGTGCCAGCAGTGAAGTCCAGGGGGCCCGCGGGGATACGCAGTATTTT
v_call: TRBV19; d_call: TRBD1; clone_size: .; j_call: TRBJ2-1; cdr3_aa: CASSSGQGGYNEQFF; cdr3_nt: TGTGCCAGTAGTTCAGGACAGGGGGGCTACAATGAGCAGTTCTTC
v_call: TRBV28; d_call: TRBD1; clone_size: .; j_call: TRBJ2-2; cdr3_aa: CASRPLRDSANTGELFF; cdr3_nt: TGTGCCAGCAGGCCTTTGAGGGACAGCGCGAACACCGGGGAGCTGTTTTTT
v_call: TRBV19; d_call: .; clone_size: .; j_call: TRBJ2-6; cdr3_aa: CASSIDTVSGANVLTF; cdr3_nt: TGTGCCAGTAGTATAGACACTGTCTCTGGGGCCAACGTCCTGACTTTC
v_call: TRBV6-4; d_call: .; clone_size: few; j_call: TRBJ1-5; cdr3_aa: CASSVEVNQPQHF; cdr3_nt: TGTGCCAGCAGTGTCGAGGTAAATCAGCCCCAGCATTTT
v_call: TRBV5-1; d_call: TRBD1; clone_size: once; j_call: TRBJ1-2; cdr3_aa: CASSLVQGQGSGYTF; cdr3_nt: TGCGCCAGCAGCTTGGTCCAGGGACAGGGGTCTGGCTACACCTTC
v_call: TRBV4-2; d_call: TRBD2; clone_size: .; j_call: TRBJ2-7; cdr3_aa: CASSQPSGSGSYEQYF; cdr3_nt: TGTGCCAGCAGCCAGCCTAGCGGGAGTGGATCCTACGAGCAGTACTTC
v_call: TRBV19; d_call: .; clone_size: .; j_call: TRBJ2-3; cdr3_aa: CASSIDGASTDTQYF; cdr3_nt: TGTGCCAGTAGTATAGACGGAGCTAGCACAGATACGCAGTATTTT
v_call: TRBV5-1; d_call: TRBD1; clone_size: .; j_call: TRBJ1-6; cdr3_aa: CASSLKHRDRVSGNSPLHF; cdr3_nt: TGCGCCAGCAGCTTGAAACACCGGGACAGGGTTTCGGGTAATTCACCCCTCCACTTT
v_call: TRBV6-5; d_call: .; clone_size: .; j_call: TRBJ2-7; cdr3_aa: CASRTVPYEQYF; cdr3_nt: TGTGCCAGCAGAACAGTCCCCTACGAGCAGTACTTC
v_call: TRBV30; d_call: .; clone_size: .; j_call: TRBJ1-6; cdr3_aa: CAWSVRRNSPLHF; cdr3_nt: TGTGCCTGGAGTGTACGGAGAAATTCACCCCTCCACTTT
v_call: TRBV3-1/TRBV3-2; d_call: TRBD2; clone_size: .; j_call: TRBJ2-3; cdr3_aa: CASSQDYVGGIGDTQYF; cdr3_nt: TGTGCCAGCAGCCAAGATTACGTGGGAGGGATAGGAGATACGCAGTATTTT
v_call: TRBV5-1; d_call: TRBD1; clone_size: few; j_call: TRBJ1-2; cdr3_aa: CASTRGDRGNYGYTF; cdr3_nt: TGCGCCAGCACCAGAGGCGACAGGGGGAACTATGGCTACACCTTC
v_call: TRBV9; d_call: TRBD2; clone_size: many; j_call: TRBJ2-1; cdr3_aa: CASSGLAGTSYNEQFF; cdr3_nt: TGTGCCAGCAGCGGGCTAGCGGGTACGTCCTACAATGAGCAGTTCTTC
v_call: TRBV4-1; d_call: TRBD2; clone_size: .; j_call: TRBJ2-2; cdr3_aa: CASSQDISSGIRGRELFF; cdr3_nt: TGCGCCAGCAGCCAAGATATCAGCAGCGGGATACGCGGACGGGAGCTGTTTTTT
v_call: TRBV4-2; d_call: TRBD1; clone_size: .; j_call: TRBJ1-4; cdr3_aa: CASSHRQGATNEKLFF; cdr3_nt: TGTGCCAGCAGCCATAGACAGGGGGCAACTAATGAAAAACTGTTTTTT
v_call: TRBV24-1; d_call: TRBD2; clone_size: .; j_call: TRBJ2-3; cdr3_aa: CATSDLVLAGTDTQYF; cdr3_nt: TGTGCCACCAGTGATTTGGTCCTAGCGGGCACAGATACGCAGTATTTT
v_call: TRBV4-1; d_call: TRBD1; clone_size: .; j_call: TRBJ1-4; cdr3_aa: CASSQGTGGVTNEKLFF; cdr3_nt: TGCGCCAGCAGCCAAGGGACAGGGGGCGTCACTAATGAAAAACTGTTTTTT
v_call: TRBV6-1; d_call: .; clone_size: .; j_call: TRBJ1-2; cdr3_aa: CASSERQFGDYGYTF; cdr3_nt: TGTGCCAGCAGTGAAAGACAGTTTGGCGATTATGGCTACACCTTC
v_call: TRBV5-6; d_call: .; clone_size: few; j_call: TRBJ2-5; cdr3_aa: CASSLGAGAETQYF; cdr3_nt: TGTGCCAGCAGCTTGGGGGCAGGTGCGGAGACCCAGTACTTC
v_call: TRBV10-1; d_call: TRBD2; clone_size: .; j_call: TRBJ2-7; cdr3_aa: CASSDTGTSGRYEQYF; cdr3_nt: TGCGCCAGCAGTGATACCGGGACTAGCGGGAGGTACGAGCAGTACTTC
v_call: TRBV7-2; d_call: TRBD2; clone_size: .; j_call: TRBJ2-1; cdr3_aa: CASSLIRTSGSYNELFF; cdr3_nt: TGTGCCAGCAGCTTAATCAGGACTAGCGGTTCCTACAATGAGCTGTTCTTC
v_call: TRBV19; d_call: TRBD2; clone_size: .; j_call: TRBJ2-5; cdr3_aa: CASSQLAGGEETQYF; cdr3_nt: TGTGCCAGTAGTCAACTAGCGGGAGGGGAAGAGACCCAGTACTTC
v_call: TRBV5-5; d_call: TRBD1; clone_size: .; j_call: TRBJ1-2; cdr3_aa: CASTETGINYGYTF; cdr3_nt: TGTGCCAGCACCGAGACAGGGATTAACTATGGCTACACCTTC
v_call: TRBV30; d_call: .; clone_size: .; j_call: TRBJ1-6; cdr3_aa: CAWSLGGAFPPLHF; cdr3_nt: TGTGCCTGGAGTCTTGGAGGGGCATTTCCACCCCTCCACTTT
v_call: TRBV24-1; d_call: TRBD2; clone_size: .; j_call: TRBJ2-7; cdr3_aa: CATSALGVAGGYEQYF; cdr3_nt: TGTGCCACCAGTGCGTTAGGGGTAGCGGGAGGCTACGAGCAGTACTTC
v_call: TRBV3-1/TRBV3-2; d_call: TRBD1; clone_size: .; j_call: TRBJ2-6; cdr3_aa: CASSQIGTGSPSGANVLTF; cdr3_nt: TGTGCCAGCAGCCAAATCGGGACAGGGTCTCCTTCTGGGGCCAACGTCCTGACTTTC
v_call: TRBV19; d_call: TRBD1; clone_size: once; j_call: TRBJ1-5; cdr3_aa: CASRKAGQGPNQPQHF; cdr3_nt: TGTGCCAGTAGGAAAGCGGGACAGGGGCCCAATCAGCCCCAGCATTTT
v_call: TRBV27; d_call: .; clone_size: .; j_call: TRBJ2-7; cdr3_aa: CASSSTGSASGEQYF; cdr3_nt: TGTGCCAGCAGTTCCACAGGGTCAGCGTCCGGAGAGCAGTACTTC
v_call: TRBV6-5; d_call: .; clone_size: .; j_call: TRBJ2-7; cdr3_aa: CASSYSAQREQYF; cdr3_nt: TGTGCCAGCAGTTACTCGGCCCAGCGGGAGCAGTACTTC
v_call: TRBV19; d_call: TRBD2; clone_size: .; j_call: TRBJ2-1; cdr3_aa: CASSELAGIYNEQFF; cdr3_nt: TGTGCCAGTAGTGAGCTAGCGGGGATTTACAATGAGCAGTTCTTC
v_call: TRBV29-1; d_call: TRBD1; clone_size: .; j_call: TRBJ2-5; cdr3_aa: CSVDAGTAETQYF; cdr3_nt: TGCAGCGTTGATGCCGGGACAGCAGAGACCCAGTACTTC
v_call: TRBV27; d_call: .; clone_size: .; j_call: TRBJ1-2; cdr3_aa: CASSYGAGDGYTF; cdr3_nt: TGTGCCAGCAGTTATGGGGCGGGGGATGGCTACACCTTC
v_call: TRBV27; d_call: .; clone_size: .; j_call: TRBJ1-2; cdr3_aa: CASSLQRGSSGYTF; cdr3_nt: TGTGCCAGCAGTTTACAAAGGGGTTCTTCTGGCTACACCTTC
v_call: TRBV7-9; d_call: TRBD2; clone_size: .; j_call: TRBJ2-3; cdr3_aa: CASSILGTSGRDTQYF; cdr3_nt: TGTGCCAGCAGCATACTTGGGACTAGCGGGAGGGATACGCAGTATTTT
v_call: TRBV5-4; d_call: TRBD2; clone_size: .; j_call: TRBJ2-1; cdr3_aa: CASSFGGGSYNEQFF; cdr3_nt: TGTGCCAGCAGCTTTGGGGGGGGCTCCTACAATGAGCAGTTCTTC